The 16 T cell receptor beta chains below were found in one sample sequenced in a study of tumor-infiltrating lymphocytes in oesophageal squamous cell carcinoma. MiXCR, applied by TCRdb to the PCR reads, yields one record per CDR3 protein. The sample holds 15,000 to 20,000 distinct CDR3 sequences; around two fifths are singletons and the top ten take 29%. The sample taken for sequencing was esophageal tumor tissue. All receptors come from a male donor with esophageal squamous cell carcinoma.

With regard to this clonotype: This clone may be a read error of a much larger clone one base away. This chain joins TRBV6-5 and TRBJ2-1; D not resolved. The tail of the sequence fits TRBJ2-7 better, so the J call may be wrong. Germline V lookup: CDR1 MNHEY, CDR2 SVGAGI. The CDR3 has 13 amino acids. The chain's CDR3 is CASSYSPNYEQYF. The CDR3 DNA follows: TGTGCCAGCAGTTACTCGCCCAATTATGAGCAGTACTTC.

This clonotype was picked up a small number of times. The CDR3: CASSVEPGVDTEAFF. Written as DNA, the CDR3 is TGTGCCAGCAGCGTAGAGCCAGGGGTGGACACTGAAGCTTTCTTT. The V call is TRBV9, the J call TRBJ1-1; possibly TRBD1 for D (6 bases). Germline CDR1 and CDR2: SGDLS and YYNGEE. The V and J ends lost 0 bases and 3 bases respectively, with 12 bases between them. CDR3 length: 15 residues.

In this sample, this clonotype turned up once. The chain joins TRBV7-2 to TRBJ2-3; 9 bases match TRBD1. Germline CDR1 reads SGHTA; CDR2 reads FQGNSA. Germline trimming cut 5 bases from V and 1 base from J; bases unmatched to any gene: 1. The CDR3 consists of 14 residues. This chain's CDR3 is CASSRDRGTDTQYF. The CDR3, as DNA: TGTGCCAGCAGCCGGGACAGGGGCACAGATACGCAGTATTTT. Combining the CDR3 with reference TRBV7-2 and TRBJ2-3 gives the whole variable domain GAGVSQSPSNKVTEKGKDVELRCDPISGHTALYWYRQSLGQGLEFLIYFQGNSAPDKSGLPSDRFSAERTGGSVSTLTIQRTQQEDSAVYLCASSRDRGTDTQYFGPGTRLTVL.

The rearrangement joins TRBV7-2 to TRBJ2-1; D call uncertain. Germline values: CDR1 SGHTA, CDR2 FQGNSA. V gave up 5 bases and J gave up 9 bases, with 11 bases separating them. This CDR3 region has 12 residues. CDR3 DNA: TGTGCCAGCAGCCCATACGGCAGTGAGCAGTTCTTC. Translated, it gives CASSPYGSEQFF.

The rearrangement joins TRBV5-6 to TRBJ2-5, with 11 bases lining up with TRBD2. The tail of the sequence fits TRBJ2-1 better, so the J call may be wrong. The CDR3 runs 15 residues. Germline V gene data show CDR1 as SGHDT and CDR2 as YYEEEE. In nucleotides, the CDR3 is TGTGCCAGCAGCTCAGTACTAGCGGGAGAAGGTGAGCAGTTCTTC. Its protein product is CASSSVLAGEGEQFF.

This clonotype has only a few counts. This rearrangement joins TRBV14 to TRBJ1-6; no firm D call. V lost 8 bases and J lost 0, with 8 bases in between. The CDR3 extends over 14 amino acids. Germline V CDR1 and CDR2: SGHDN, FVKESK. CDR3 amino acids: CASGASSYNSPLHF. The CDR3 DNA reads TGTGCCAGCGGCGCGAGCTCCTATAATTCACCCCTCCACTTT. The whole variable domain, filled in from reference TRBV14 and TRBJ1-6, reads EAGVTQFPSHSVIEKGQTVTLRCDPISGHDNLYWYRRVMGKEIKFLLHFVKESKQDESGMPNNRFLAERTGGTYSTLKVQPAELEDSGVYFCASGASSYNSPLHFGNGTRLTVT.

This clonotype has at least ten counts. The chain combines TRBV5-1 with TRBJ2-7; the D is unclear. The CDR3 consists of 14 residues. Trimming removed 4 bases at V and 2 bases at J, with 13 bases between. CDR1 is SGHRS, CDR2 YFSETQ, per germline. This CDR3 reads CASSEMLGAYEQYF. CDR3 sequence (DNA): TGCGCCAGCAGCGAGATGTTGGGCGCCTACGAGCAGTACTTC. Together with reference TRBV5-1 and TRBJ2-7, the CDR3 gives the full variable domain: KAGVTQTPRYLIKTRGQQVTLSCSPISGHRSVSWYQQTPGQGLQFLFEYFSETQRNKGNFPGRFSGRQFSNSRSEMNVSTLELGDSALYLCASSEMLGAYEQYFGPGTRLTVT.

This chain uses TRBV11-2 with TRBJ2-3; 9 bases fit TRBD2. The CDR3 sequence is 18 residues long. The V and J ends lost 1 base and 0 bases, in that order; junction bases with no gene match: 8. Germline assignment: CDR1 SGHAT and CDR2 FQNNGV. The chain's CDR3 is CASSLGAGGLRSTDTQYF. For the CDR3, the DNA is TGTGCCAGCAGCTTAGGGGCGGGAGGGCTAAGAAGCACAGATACGCAGTATTTT.

The chain uses TRBV7-9 and TRBJ2-3; D might be TRBD2 (6 bases). The last part of the DNA fits TRBJ2-7 better; the J call may be wrong. Germline V gene sequence: CDR1 SEHNR, CDR2 FQNEAQ (reference sequence). This CDR3 has 13 amino acids. The CDR3 protein is CASSFDGRREQYF. The CDR3 nucleotides read TGTGCCAGCAGTTTTGACGGGAGACGCGAGCAGTACTTC.

This clonotype came up a few times. The chain is built from TRBV2 and TRBJ2-7, with TRBD1 identical over 8 bases. The germline V gene has CDR1 SNHLY and CDR2 FYNNEI. The CDR3 totals 13 residues. J gave up 2 bases and V 7 bases, and 4 bases lay outside the gene matches. CDR3 loop: CASTSTGAYEQYF. The CDR3 DNA sequence: TGTGCCAGCACCTCGACAGGGGCCTACGAGCAGTACTTC.

This clonotype has ten or more counts. This clone may be a read error of a much larger clone one base away. The chain recombines TRBV7-9 with TRBJ2-1; D is ambiguous. With the DNA end fitting TRBJ2-7 better, the J assignment may be wrong. The germline CDR1 and CDR2 sequences are SEHNR and FQNEAQ (reference sequence). The CDR3 covers 12 residues. CDR3 loop: CASSLGFNEQYF. In DNA form, the CDR3 reads TGTGCCAGCAGCTTAGGGTTTAATGAGCAGTACTTC.

By share, this clonotype ranks as medium-sized. This chain links TRBV6-1 with TRBJ1-1; a weak D match, TRBD1 (6 bases). CDR1 MNHNS and CDR2 SASEGT come from the germline V gene. The V gene lost 5 bases and the J gene lost 3 bases, with 10 bases spanning the gap. The CDR3 contains 13 residues. The CDR3 bases are TGTGCCAGCAGTTCCTGGGGGCACACTGAAGCTTTCTTT. It specifies CASSSWGHTEAFF.

This clonotype appeared once. The rearrangement joins TRBV25-1 to TRBJ2-5, with D possibly TRBD1 on 5 matching bases. Gene TRBJ2-7 matches the end of the DNA better, so the J call may be wrong. Germline V gene data show CDR1 as MGHDK and CDR2 as SYGVNS. This CDR3 has 14 amino acids. The CDR3 DNA follows: TGTGCCAGCAGTGAAAGGACACGCTTCTACGAGCAGTACTTC. It encodes CASSERTRFYEQYF.

In DNA, the CDR3 is TGTGCCAGCAGCCAAGACAGAGGAGAGACCCAGTACTTC. This translates into CASSQDRGETQYF. This chain joins TRBV7-2 and TRBJ2-5, with D possibly TRBD1 on 5 matching bases. Germline V gene lookup returns CDR1 SGHTA and CDR2 FQGNSA. The CDR3 has 13 amino acids. V was clipped by 5 bases and J by 4 bases, with 11 bases between them.

Here the CDR3 DNA reads TGTGCCAGCAGCGCGACACTAAACGCGGATACGCAGTATTTT. This sequence encodes CASSATLNADTQYF. The genes are TRBV7-3 and TRBJ2-3, with D hard to call. Germline CDR1 is SGHTA and CDR2 is FQGTGA. V was cut by 5 bases and J by 6 bases, with 15 bases left in between. There are 14 residues in the CDR3.

This clonotype has at least ten counts. Here the CDR3 reads CASSEWAGDTQYF. The CDR3 bases are TGTGCCAGCAGTGAGTGGGCAGGGGATACGCAGTATTTT. The J gene is TRBJ2-3, the V gene TRBV2, with D perhaps TRBD1 (5 bases). Trimming stripped 3 bases from V and 6 bases from J, with 10 bases between. Looked up from germline, CDR1 is SNHLY and CDR2 is FYNNEI. The CDR3 contains 13 residues.